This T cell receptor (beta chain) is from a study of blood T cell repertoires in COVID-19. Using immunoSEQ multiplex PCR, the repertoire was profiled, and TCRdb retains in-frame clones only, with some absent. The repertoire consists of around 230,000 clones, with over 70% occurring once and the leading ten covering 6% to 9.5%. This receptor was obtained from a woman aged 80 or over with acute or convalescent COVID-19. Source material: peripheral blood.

The CDR3 reads CASSYSGTDNQPQHF. The CDR3 region has the DNA TGTGCCAGCAGTTACTCGGGGACAGACAATCAGCCCCAGCATTTT. The V and J genes are TRBV6-5 and TRBJ1-5; the match to TRBD1 covers 7 bases. The trim removed 0 bases at V and 3 bases at J, leaving 2 bases unmatched. CDR1 and CDR2 (germline): MNHEY, SVGAGI. The CDR3 has 15 amino acids.